This TCR beta chain emerged from a study of CD8 T cells in Susac syndrome. An input of about 0.45 to 1 ug of RNA was subjected to reverse transcription using random hexamers. Using its own MiXCR run on the immunoSEQ multiplex PCR reads, TCRdb lists one record per CDR3 protein. This table has roughly 200,000 distinct CDR3 sequences, over 85% appearing once. Losses at the gene ends were 5 bases for V and 4 bases for J; bases not matched to a gene: 2. Per the germline V gene, CDR1 is SGHTA and CDR2 is FQGNSA. The length of the CDR3 is 15 residues. This clonotype was found once. The sample was CD4+ T cells from PBMCs. This TCR came from a human donor in good health. The chain links TRBV7-2 to TRBJ2-7, with 16 bases identical to TRBD2. The CDR3 loop reads CASSGTSGGAYEQYF. The DNA of the CDR3 is TGTGCCAGCAGCGGGACTAGCGGGGGGGCGTACGAGCAGTACTTC.